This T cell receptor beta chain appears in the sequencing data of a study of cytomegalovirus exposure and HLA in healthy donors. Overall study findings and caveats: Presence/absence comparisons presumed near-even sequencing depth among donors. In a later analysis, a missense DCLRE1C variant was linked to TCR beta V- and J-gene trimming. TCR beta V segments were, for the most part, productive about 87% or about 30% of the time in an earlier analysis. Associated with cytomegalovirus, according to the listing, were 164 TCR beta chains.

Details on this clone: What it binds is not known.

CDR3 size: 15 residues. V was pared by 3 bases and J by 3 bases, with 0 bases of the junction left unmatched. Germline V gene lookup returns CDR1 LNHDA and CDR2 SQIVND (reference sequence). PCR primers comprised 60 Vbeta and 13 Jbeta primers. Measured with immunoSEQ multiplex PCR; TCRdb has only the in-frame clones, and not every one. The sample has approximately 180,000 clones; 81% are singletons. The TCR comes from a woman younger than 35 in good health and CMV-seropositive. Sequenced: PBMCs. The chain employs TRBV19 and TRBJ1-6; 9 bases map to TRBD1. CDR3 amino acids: CASSMGQGYNSPLHF. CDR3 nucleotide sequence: TGTGCCAGTAGTATGGGACAGGGCTATAATTCACCCCTCCACTTT.